This T cell receptor beta chain is from a study of blood T cell repertoires in COVID-19. Some clones are missing from TCRdb's copy, which holds only in-frame ones; the method was immunoSEQ multiplex PCR. The table includes fewer than 80,000 clones, over 85% detected once. The germline V and J ends were trimmed by 5 bases and 0 bases, with 16 bases remaining between them. Germline V CDR1 and CDR2: LNHDA, SQIVND (reference sequence). The CDR3 consists of 16 residues. The chain carries TRBV19 and TRBJ1-1, with D maybe TRBD1 (6 bases). Sample: peripheral blood. The TCR originated in an elderly woman with active or convalescent COVID-19. The CDR3: CASSARLGQLNTEAFF. In nucleotides, the CDR3 is TGTGCCAGTAGTGCCCGACTCGGACAGTTGAACACTGAAGCTTTCTTT.